This T cell receptor beta chain was profiled in a study of CD8+CD57+ T cells in acquired aplastic anemia. Study-level background: Sorted CD4+ and CD8+ cell DNA averaged around 3.3 ug.

Ten or more counts support this clonotype. The V end was cut by 8 bases, the J end by 2 bases, with 6 bases between. The CDR3 extends over 12 amino acids. Per the germline V gene, CDR1 is SGHNT and CDR2 is YENEEA. Profiles of TCR beta VDJ and CDR3 were generated from a genomic DNA template. TCRdb processed the reads anew with MiXCR; each CDR3 protein has one entry. The sample holds some 190,000 distinct CDR3 sequences; 40% to 50% are singletons and the top ten take around 3%. V usage is TRBV11-3 and J usage is TRBJ2-2, with D possibly TRBD2 on 5 matching bases. Sequencing was done on a sample of sorted CD4+, CD8+, or CD8+CD57+ T cells (not recorded which) from PBMCs. The origin of this receptor is a human donor in good health. The CDR3 bases are TGTGCCAGCCGGGAAAACACCGGGGAGCTGTTTTTT. It encodes CASRENTGELFF. Supplemented by reference TRBV11-3 and TRBJ2-2, the full variable domain reads EAGVVQSPRYKIIEKKQPVAFWCNPISGHNTLYWYLQNLGQGPELLIRYENEEAVDDSQLPKDRFSAERLKGVDSTLKIQPAELGDSAVYLCASRENTGELFFGEGSRLTVL.